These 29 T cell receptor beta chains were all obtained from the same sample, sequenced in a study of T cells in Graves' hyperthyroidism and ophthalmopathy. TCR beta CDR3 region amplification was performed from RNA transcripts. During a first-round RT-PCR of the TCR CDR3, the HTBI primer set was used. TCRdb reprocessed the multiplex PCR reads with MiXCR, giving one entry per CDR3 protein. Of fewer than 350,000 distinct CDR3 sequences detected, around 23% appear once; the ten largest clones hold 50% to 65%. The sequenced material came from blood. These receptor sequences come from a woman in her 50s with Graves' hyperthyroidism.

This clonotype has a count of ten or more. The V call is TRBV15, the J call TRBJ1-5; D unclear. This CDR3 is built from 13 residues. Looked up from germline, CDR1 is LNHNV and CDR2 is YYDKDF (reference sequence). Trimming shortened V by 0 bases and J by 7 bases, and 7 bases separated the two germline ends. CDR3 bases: TGTGCCACCAGCAGAGATCTGGTCCAGCCCCAGCATTTT. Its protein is CATSRDLVQPQHF.

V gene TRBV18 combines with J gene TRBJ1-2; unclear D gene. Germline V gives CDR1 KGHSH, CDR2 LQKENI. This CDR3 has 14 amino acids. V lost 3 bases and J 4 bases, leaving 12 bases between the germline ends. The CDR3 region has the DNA TGTGCCAGCTCACCCGAGCTTCGAGGCTATGGCTACACCTTC. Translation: CASSPELRGYGYTF.

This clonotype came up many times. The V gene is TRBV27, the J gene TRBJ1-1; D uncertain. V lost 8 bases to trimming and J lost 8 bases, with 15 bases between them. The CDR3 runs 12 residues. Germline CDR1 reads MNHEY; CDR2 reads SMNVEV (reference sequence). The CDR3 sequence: CASGPPHREAFF. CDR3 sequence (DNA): TGTGCCAGCGGACCCCCACATCGAGAAGCTTTCTTT.

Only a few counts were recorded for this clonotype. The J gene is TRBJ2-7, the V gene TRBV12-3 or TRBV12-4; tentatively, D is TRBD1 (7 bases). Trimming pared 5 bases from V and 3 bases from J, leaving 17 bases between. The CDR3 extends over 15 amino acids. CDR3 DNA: TGTGCCAGCAGTGAGACGGGACAGACTAGCTACGAGCAGTACTTC. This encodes CASSETGQTSYEQYF.

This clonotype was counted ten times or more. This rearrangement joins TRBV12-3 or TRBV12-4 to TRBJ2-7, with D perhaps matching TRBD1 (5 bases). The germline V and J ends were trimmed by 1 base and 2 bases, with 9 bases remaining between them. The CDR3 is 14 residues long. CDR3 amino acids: CASSLGRATYEQYF. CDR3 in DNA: TGTGCCAGCAGTTTAGGCAGGGCTACCTACGAGCAGTACTTC.

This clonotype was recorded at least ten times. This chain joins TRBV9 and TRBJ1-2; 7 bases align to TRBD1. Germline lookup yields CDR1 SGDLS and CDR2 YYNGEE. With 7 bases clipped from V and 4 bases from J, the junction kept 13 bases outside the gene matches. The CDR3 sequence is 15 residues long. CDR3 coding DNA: TGTGCCAGCGGGGAGACAGGGACAACTAGCTATGGCTACACCTTC. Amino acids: CASGETGTTSYGYTF.

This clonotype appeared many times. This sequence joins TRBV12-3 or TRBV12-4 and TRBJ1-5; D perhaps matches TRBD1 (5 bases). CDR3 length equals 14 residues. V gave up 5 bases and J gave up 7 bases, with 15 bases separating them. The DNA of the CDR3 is TGTGCCAGCAGTCGTCAGGGAACCTCCCAGCCCCAGCATTTT. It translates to CASSRQGTSQPQHF.

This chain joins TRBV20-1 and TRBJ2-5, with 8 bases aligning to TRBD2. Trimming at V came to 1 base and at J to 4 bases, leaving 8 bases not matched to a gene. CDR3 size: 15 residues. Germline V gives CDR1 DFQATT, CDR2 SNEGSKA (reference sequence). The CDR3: CSARVPGTRRETQYF. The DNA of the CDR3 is TGCAGTGCTAGAGTCCCCGGGACTAGAAGAGAGACCCAGTACTTC.

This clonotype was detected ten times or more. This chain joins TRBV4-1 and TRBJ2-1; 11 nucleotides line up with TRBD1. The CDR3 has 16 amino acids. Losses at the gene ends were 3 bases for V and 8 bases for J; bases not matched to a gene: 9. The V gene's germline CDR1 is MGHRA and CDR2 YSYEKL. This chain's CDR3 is CASSQKDRGRSHEQFF. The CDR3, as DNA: TGCGCCAGCAGCCAGAAGGACAGGGGGCGCTCGCATGAGCAGTTCTTC.

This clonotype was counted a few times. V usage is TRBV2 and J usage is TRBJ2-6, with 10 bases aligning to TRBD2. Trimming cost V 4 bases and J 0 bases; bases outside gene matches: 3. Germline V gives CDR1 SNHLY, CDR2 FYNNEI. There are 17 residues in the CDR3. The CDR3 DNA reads TGTGCCAGCAGTGGTAGCGGGAGGACCTCTGGGGCCAACGTCCTGACTTTC. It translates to CASSGSGRTSGANVLTF.

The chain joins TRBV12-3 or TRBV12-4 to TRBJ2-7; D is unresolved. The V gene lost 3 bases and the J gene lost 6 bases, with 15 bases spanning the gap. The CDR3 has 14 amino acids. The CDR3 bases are TGTGCCAGCAGTTTGGGGATTAAAGAGGTCGAGCAGTACTTC. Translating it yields CASSLGIKEVEQYF.

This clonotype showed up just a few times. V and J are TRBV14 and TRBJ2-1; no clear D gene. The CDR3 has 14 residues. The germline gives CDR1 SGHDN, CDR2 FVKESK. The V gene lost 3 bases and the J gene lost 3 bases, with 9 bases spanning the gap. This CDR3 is CASSHLTSYNEQFF. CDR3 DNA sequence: TGTGCCAGCAGCCACTTAACGAGCTACAATGAGCAGTTCTTC.

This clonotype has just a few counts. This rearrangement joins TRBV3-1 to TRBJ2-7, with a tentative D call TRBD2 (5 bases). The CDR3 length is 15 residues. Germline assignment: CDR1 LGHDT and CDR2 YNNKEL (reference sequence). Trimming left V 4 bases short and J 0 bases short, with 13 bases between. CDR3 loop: CASSLSADTSYEQYF. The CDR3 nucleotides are TGTGCCAGCAGCCTTTCAGCGGATACCTCCTACGAGCAGTACTTC.

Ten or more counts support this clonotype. The CDR3 is CASRPGQGVQGQPQHF. DNA for the CDR3: TGTGCCAGCAGGCCGGGACAGGGGGTACAAGGTCAGCCCCAGCATTTT. The V gene is TRBV28, the J gene TRBJ1-5; 11 positions match TRBD1. Germline V lookup: CDR1 MDHEN, CDR2 SYDVKM. V lost 6 bases, J lost 6 bases, and 10 bases stayed unmatched. The CDR3 runs 16 residues.

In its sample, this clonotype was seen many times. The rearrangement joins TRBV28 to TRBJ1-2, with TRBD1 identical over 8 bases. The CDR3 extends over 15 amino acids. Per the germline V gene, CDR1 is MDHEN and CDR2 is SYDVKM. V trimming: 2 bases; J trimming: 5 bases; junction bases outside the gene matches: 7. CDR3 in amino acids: CASSLTGTGIYGYTF. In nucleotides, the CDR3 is TGTGCCAGCAGTTTAACCGGGACAGGAATATATGGCTACACCTTC.

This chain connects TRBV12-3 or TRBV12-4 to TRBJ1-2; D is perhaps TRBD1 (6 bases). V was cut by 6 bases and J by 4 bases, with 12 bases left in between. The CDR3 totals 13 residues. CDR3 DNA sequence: TGTGCCAGCAGCCCACAGGGACGCTATGGCTACACCTTC. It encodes CASSPQGRYGYTF.

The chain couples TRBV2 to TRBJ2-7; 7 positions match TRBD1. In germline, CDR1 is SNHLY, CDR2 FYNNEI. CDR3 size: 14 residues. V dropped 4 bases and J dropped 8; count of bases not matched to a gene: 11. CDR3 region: CASSGPDRLLKQYF. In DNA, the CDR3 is TGTGCCAGCAGTGGCCCGGACAGGTTGCTCAAGCAGTACTTC.

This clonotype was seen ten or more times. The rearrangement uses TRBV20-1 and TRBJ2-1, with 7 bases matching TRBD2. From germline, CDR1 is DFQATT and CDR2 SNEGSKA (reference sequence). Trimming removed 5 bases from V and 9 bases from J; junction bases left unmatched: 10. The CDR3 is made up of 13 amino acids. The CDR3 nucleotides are TGCAGTGCTGGGTCCAGGGAGGGTGGTGAGCAGTTCTTC. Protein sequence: CSAGSREGGEQFF.

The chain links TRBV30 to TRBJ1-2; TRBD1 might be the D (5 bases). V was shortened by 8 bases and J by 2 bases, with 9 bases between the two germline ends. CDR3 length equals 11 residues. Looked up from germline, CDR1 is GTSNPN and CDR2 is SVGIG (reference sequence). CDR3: CARDRNYGYTF. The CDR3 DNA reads TGTGCCCGGGACCGGAACTATGGCTACACCTTC.

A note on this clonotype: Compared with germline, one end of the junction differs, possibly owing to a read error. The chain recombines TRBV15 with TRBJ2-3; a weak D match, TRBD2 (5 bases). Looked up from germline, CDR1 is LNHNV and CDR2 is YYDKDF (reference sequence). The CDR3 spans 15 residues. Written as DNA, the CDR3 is TGTGCCAGCAGCGCCGACGGACTTAGCCCAGATACGCAGTATTTT. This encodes CASSADGLSPDTQYF.

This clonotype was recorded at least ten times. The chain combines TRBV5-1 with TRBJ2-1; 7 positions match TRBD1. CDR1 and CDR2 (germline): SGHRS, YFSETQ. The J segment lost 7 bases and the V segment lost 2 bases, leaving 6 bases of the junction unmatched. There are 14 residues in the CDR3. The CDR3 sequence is CASSFRQGRNEQFF. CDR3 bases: TGCGCCAGCAGCTTTCGACAGGGTAGGAATGAGCAGTTCTTC.

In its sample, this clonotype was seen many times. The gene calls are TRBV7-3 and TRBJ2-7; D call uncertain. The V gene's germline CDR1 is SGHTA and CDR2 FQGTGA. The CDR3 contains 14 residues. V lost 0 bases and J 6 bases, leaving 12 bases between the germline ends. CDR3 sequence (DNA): TGTGCCAGCAGCTTAACGGTGGGTTGGGGCGAGCAGTACTTC. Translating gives CASSLTVGWGEQYF.

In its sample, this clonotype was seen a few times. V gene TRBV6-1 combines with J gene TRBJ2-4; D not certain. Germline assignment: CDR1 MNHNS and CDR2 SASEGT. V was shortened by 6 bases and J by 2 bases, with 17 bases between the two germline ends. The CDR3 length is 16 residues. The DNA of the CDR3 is TGTGCCAGCAGATCTGGCGGCCCGGCCCCCAAAAACATTCAGTACTTC. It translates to CASRSGGPAPKNIQYF.

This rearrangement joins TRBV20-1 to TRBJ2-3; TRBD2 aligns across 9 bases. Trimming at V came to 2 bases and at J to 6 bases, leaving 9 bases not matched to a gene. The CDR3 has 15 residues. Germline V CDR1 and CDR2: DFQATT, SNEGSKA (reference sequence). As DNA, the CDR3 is TGCAGTGCTAGATTGGGTAGCGGGAGTGGGGATACGCAGTATTTT. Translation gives CSARLGSGSGDTQYF.

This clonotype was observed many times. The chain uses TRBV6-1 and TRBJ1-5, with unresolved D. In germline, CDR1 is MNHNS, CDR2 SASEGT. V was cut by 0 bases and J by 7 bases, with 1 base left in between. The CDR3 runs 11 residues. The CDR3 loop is CASSEAQPQHF. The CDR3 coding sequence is TGTGCCAGCAGTGAAGCCCAGCCCCAGCATTTT.

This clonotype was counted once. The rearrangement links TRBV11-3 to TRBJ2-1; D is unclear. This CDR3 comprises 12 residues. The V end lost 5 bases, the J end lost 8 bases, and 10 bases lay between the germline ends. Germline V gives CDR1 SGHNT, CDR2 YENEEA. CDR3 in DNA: TGTGCCAGCAGCCCCGTAAGCGATGAGCAGTTCTTC. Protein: CASSPVSDEQFF.

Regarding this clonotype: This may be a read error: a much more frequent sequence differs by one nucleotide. In DNA form, the CDR3 reads TGTGCCACCAGCAGCGGCCAGCCTAAAAACATTCAGTACTTC. It encodes CATSSGQPKNIQYF. V usage is TRBV15 and J usage is TRBJ2-4; D unclear. Germline V gene lookup returns CDR1 LNHNV and CDR2 YYDKDF (reference sequence). V was pared by 3 bases and J by 4 bases, with 10 bases between. This CDR3 spans 14 amino acids.

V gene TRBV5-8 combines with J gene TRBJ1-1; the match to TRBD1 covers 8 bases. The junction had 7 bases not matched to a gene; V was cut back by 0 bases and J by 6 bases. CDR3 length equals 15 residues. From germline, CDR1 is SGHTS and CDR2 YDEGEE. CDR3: CASSLDTRGLAEAFF. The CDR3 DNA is TGTGCCAGCAGCTTGGATACCAGGGGGCTGGCTGAAGCTTTCTTT.

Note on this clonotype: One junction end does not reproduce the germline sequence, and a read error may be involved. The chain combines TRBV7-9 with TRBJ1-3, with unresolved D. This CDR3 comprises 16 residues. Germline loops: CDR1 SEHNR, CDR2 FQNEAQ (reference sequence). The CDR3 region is CASSLVGSLSGNTVYF. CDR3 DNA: TGTGCCAGCAGCTTAGTGGGCAGCCTCTCTGGAAACACCGTATATTTT.